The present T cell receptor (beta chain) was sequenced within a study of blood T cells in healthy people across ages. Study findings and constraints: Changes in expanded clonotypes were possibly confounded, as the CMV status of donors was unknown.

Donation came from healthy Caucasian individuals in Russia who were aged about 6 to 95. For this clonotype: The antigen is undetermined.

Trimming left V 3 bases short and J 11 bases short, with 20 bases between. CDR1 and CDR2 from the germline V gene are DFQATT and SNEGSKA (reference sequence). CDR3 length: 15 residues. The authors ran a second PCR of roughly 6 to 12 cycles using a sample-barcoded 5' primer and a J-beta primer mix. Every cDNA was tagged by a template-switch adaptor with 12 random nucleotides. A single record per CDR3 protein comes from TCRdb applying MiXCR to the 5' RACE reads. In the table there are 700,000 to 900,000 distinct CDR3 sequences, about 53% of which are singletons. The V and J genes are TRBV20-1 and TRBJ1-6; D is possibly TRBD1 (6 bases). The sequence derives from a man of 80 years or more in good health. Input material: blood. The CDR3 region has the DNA TGCAGTGCTAGCGAGGGGGTCGATACAGCCCCACCCCTCCACTTT. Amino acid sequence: CSASEGVDTAPPLHF.